The source of this TCR beta chain is a study of CD8 T cells in ankylosing spondylitis. Researchers built TCR beta libraries using quantitative 5'-RACE with molecular barcodes. TCRdb independently ran MiXCR on the 5' RACE reads; one entry per CDR3 protein. In the table there are roughly 46,000 distinct CDR3 sequences, just under 4% of which are singletons. Note on this clonotype: Its antigen is not known.

The J segment lost 7 bases and the V segment lost 0 bases, leaving 4 bases of the junction unmatched. CDR1 is SGDLS, CDR2 YYNGEE, per germline. The length of the CDR3 is 14 residues. Regarding the study as a whole: The clones that were linked to disease were reported to be significantly enriched in matched synovial fluid samples from ankylosing spondylitis patients. In the blood and synovial fluid of reactive arthritis, some motif variants had been previously reported. Blood from ankylosing spondylitis patients appeared to carry a characteristic roughly 8-variant TCR beta motif.

Sequencing was done on a sample of blood, either unsorted or a sorted T cell fraction (not recorded which). This TCR came from a female donor with ankylosing spondylitis or in good health (not recorded which). The V and J genes are TRBV9 and TRBJ2-1, with 7 bases lining up with TRBD2. In DNA form, the CDR3 reads TGTGCCAGCAGCGTAGAAGCTAGCGGTAATGAGCAGTTCTTC. Protein product: CASSVEASGNEQFF.